These 19 T cell receptor beta chains share one sample of origin, sequenced in a study of tumor T cells in aggressive B-cell lymphoma. TCRdb keeps only in-frame clones here, not all; method: immunoSEQ multiplex PCR. The data contain about 7,600 clones, approximately 78% of them singletons. The source material was tumor tissue. The receptors derive from an adult with diffuse large B cell lymphoma.

This rearrangement joins TRBV6-6 to TRBJ2-7; D gene ambiguous. The CDR3 is 12 residues long. Germline V lookup: CDR1 MNHNY, CDR2 SVGAGI (reference sequence). V was cut by 7 bases and J by 1 base, with 8 bases left in between. In DNA, the CDR3 is TGTGCCAGCATTAGCAGTTCCTACGAGCAGTACTTC. Its protein product is CASISSSYEQYF.

The chain carries TRBV29-1 and TRBJ1-2; 8 bases fit TRBD1. CDR1 is SQVTM and CDR2 is ANQGSEA in the germline V gene. J gave up 5 bases and V 1 base, and 9 bases lay outside the gene matches. This CDR3 is 15 amino acids long. DNA for the CDR3: TGCAGCGTTGAAGCCGGTCCCGGGACAGGTTATGGCTACACCTTC. It specifies CSVEAGPGTGYGYTF.

This clone came up once. V is TRBV6-1 and J is TRBJ1-4; 9 nucleotides align to TRBD1. The CDR3 covers 19 residues. In germline, CDR1 is MNHNS, CDR2 SASEGT. V shed 4 bases and J 2 bases; nucleotides not matched to a gene: 14. The CDR3 loop reads CASSGARPGQGPTNEKLFF. The CDR3 region has the DNA TGTGCCAGCAGTGGCGCTAGGCCGGGACAGGGCCCCACTAATGAAAAACTGTTTTTT.

Of note for this clone: The same CDR3 can be traced to other DNA sequences in this sample. The V and J genes are TRBV23-1 and TRBJ2-3, with a tentative D call TRBD2 (5 bases). TRBV23-1 qualifies as an ORF whose function is uncertain. The CDR3 consists of 15 residues. V was pared by 3 bases and J by 0 bases, with 10 bases between. The CDR3 sequence is CASSHPGKSTDTQYF. CDR3 nucleotide sequence: TGCGCCAGCAGTCATCCCGGGAAAAGCACAGATACGCAGTATTTT.

As for this clone: The same CDR3 is also encoded by other DNA sequences in this sample. V usage is TRBV27 and J usage is TRBJ1-6, with 10 bases aligning to TRBD1. In germline, CDR1 is MNHEY, CDR2 SMNVEV (reference sequence). There are 14 residues in the CDR3. The trim removed 7 bases at V and 9 bases at J, leaving 6 bases unmatched. The CDR3 reads CASTNGQGGSPLHF. The CDR3 region has the DNA TGTGCCAGCACCAACGGACAGGGGGGTTCACCCCTCCACTTT.

The CDR3 bases are TGTGCCACCAGTACCTGGACTAGCGGGAACAATGAGCAGTTCTTC. Translation gives CATSTWTSGNNEQFF. The V and J genes are TRBV15 and TRBJ2-1; 12 bases are shared with TRBD2. V dropped 6 bases and J dropped 5; count of bases not matched to a gene: 5. The CDR3 has 15 amino acids. Germline V CDR1 and CDR2: LNHNV, YYDKDF (reference sequence).

V usage is TRBV29-1 and J usage is TRBJ2-2; no reliable D call. This CDR3 has 13 residues. V was pared by 7 bases and J by 6 bases, with 15 bases between. Germline values: CDR1 SQVTM, CDR2 ANQGSEA. The CDR3 DNA sequence: TGCAGCGGCCGTAACACCGCCGCCGGGGAGCTGTTTTTT. This sequence encodes CSGRNTAAGELFF.

V usage is TRBV9 and J usage is TRBJ1-2; 8 nucleotides match TRBD1. Germline V gene sequence: CDR1 SGDLS, CDR2 YYNGEE. V was pared by 1 base and J by 2 bases, with 10 bases of the junction left unmatched. The CDR3 has 17 residues. CDR3 nucleotide sequence: TGTGCCAGCAGCGTATCCGACAGGGGTCTTCAAAACTATGGCTACACCTTC. Protein product: CASSVSDRGLQNYGYTF.

V is TRBV9 and J is TRBJ1-6; no firm D call. Germline V gives CDR1 SGDLS, CDR2 YYNGEE. The CDR3 consists of 15 residues. The ends were cut back, 1 base at V and 6 bases at J, with 11 bases in the middle. The CDR3 DNA reads as TGTGCCAGCAGCGTAAATGGCGGTTTTAATTCACCCCTCCACTTT. This sequence encodes CASSVNGGFNSPLHF.

The V and J genes are TRBV11-2 and TRBJ2-7; 9 bases agree with TRBD1. V was pared by 2 bases and J by 6 bases, with 17 bases of the junction left unmatched. CDR3 length equals 18 residues. Germline loops: CDR1 SGHAT, CDR2 FQNNGV. The CDR3 loop reads CASSLKFGQGTVASEQYF. As DNA, the CDR3 is TGTGCCAGCAGCTTAAAATTCGGACAGGGGACGGTGGCGAGCGAGCAGTACTTC.

The rearrangement links TRBV25-1 to TRBJ2-1, with a possible D match to TRBD1 (6 bases). Deletions cut 5 bases from V and 10 bases from J, with 15 bases between. The CDR3 loop spans 13 amino acids. Per germline, CDR1 MGHDK and CDR2 SYGVNS. Written as DNA, the CDR3 is TGTGCCAGCAGTAGCCAGGGGCCGTTCGAGCAGTTCTTC. This codes for CASSSQGPFEQFF.

This clone appeared a single time. The chain recombines TRBV9 with TRBJ2-1, with a tentative D call TRBD2 (6 bases). Germline values: CDR1 SGDLS, CDR2 YYNGEE. The V end lost 0 bases, the J end lost 8 bases, and 12 bases lay between the germline ends. The CDR3 has 14 residues. The DNA for the CDR3 is TGTGCCAGCAGCGTAGAGGAGGGGTGGGATGAGCAGTTCTTC. This translates into CASSVEEGWDEQFF.

For this clone: One end of the junction varies from germline; a read error may be responsible. This chain's CDR3 is CASNGDGGDYGYIF. CDR3 DNA: TGTGCCAGCAACGGAGACGGGGGAGACTATGGCTACATCTTC. V usage is TRBV9 and J usage is TRBJ1-2, with D possibly TRBD1 on 5 matching bases. Germline V CDR1 and CDR2: SGDLS, YYNGEE. CDR3 length equals 14 residues. Full variable domain (missing parts from reference TRBV9 and TRBJ1-2): DSGVTQTPKHLITATGQRVTLRCSPRSGDLSVYWYQQSLDQGLQFLIQYYNGEERAKGNILERFSAQQFPDLHSELNLSSLELGDSALYFCASNGDGGDYGYIFGSGTRLTVV.

The genes are TRBV2 and TRBJ2-5, with 8 positions matching TRBD2. V lost 3 bases and J lost 2; bases outside the gene matches: 2. This CDR3 has 14 residues. Germline CDR1 and CDR2: SNHLY and FYNNEI. The CDR3 loop is CASSETGGQETQYF. The CDR3 DNA reads TGTGCCAGCAGTGAGACGGGGGGGCAAGAGACCCAGTACTTC.

This clone was seen a single time. This sequence joins TRBV13 and TRBJ2-3; 10 positions match TRBD2. CDR3 length: 16 amino acids. The ends lost 5 bases at V and 1 base at J; junction bases unmatched: 6. Germline V gene data show CDR1 as PRHDT and CDR2 as FYEKMQ (reference sequence). The chain's CDR3 is CASSAWTSGRTDTQYF. CDR3 nucleotide sequence: TGTGCCAGCAGCGCCTGGACTAGCGGACGCACAGATACGCAGTATTTT.

The chain links TRBV28 to TRBJ2-3, with 11 bases matching TRBD1. This CDR3 is 16 amino acids long. Germline-derived CDR1 and CDR2 are MDHEN and SYDVKM. The junction had 7 bases not matched to a gene; V was cut back by 5 bases and J by 3 bases. This CDR3 reads CASSETGTGGTDTQYF. Here the CDR3 DNA reads TGTGCCAGCAGTGAAACCGGGACAGGGGGGACAGATACGCAGTATTTT.

The chain recombines TRBV4-1 with TRBJ2-1; 9 nucleotides align to TRBD1. Per the germline V gene, CDR1 is MGHRA and CDR2 is YSYEKL. The trim removed 1 base at V and 8 bases at J, leaving 12 bases unmatched. This CDR3 spans 17 amino acids. CDR3 residues: CASSQGFKQGARDEQFF. The CDR3 nucleotides are TGCGCCAGCAGCCAAGGGTTCAAACAGGGGGCCAGGGATGAGCAGTTCTTC.

Here the CDR3 reads CASSFTLNEQFF. DNA for the CDR3: TGTGCCAGCAGTTTCACTCTGAACGAGCAGTTCTTC. This chain uses TRBV28 with TRBJ2-1, with no clear D. V dropped 3 bases and J dropped 10 bases, with 10 bases sitting between them. In germline, CDR1 is MDHEN, CDR2 SYDVKM. The CDR3 has 12 residues.

The J gene is TRBJ1-5, the V gene TRBV18; unclear D gene. V was cut by 2 bases and J by 4 bases, with 6 bases left in between. The germline V gene encodes CDR1 KGHSH and CDR2 LQKENI. The CDR3 loop spans 13 amino acids. The CDR3 region has the DNA TGTGCCAGCTCACCAGAGGTGAATCAGCCCCAGCATTTT. Encoded protein: CASSPEVNQPQHF.